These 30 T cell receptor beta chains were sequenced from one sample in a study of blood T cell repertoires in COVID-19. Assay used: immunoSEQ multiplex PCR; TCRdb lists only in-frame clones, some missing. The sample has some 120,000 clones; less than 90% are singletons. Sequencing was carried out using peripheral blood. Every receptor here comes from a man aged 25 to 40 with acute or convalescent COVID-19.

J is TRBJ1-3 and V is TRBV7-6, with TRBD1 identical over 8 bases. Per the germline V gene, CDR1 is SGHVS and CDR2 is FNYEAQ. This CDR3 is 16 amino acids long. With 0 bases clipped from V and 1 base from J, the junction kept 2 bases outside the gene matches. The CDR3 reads CASSLAWTGSGNTIYF. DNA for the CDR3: TGTGCCAGCAGCTTAGCCTGGACAGGGTCTGGAAACACCATATATTTT.

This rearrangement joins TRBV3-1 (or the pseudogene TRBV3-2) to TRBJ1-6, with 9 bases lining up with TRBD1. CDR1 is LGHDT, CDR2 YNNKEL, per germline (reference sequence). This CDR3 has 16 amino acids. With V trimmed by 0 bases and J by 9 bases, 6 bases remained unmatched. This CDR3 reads CASSQDLGDRASPLHF. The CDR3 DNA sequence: TGTGCCAGCAGCCAAGATTTGGGGGACAGGGCTTCACCCCTCCACTTT.

The CDR3 region is CASSTLPGQKDTGELFF. The CDR3 bases are TGTGCCAGCAGTACTCTGCCGGGACAGAAAGACACCGGGGAGCTGTTTTTT. The rearrangement links TRBV9 to TRBJ2-2, with TRBD1 matching over 7 bases. From germline, CDR1 is SGDLS and CDR2 YYNGEE. V gave up 5 bases and J gave up 3 bases; unmatched junction bases: 13. The CDR3 has 17 amino acids. The full variable domain, in which reference TRBV9 and TRBJ2-2 provide the parts outside the CDR3, is DSGVTQTPKHLITATGQRVTLRCSPRSGDLSVYWYQQSLDQGLQFLIQYYNGEERAKGNILERFSAQQFPDLHSELNLSSLELGDSALYFCASSTLPGQKDTGELFFGEGSRLTVL.

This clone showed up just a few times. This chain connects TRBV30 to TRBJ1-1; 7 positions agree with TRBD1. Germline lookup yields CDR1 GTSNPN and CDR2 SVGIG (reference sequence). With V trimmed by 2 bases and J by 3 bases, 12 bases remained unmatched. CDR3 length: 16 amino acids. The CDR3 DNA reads TGTGCCTGGAGTAGGAACAGGGGCGGTATGGACACTGAAGCTTTCTTT. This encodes CAWSRNRGGMDTEAFF.

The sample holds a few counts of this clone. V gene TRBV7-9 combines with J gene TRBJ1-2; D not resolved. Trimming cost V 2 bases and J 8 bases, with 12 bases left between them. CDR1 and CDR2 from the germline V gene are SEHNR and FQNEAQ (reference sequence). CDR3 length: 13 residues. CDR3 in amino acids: CASSLQRQGGYTF. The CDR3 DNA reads TGTGCCAGCAGCTTACAGAGGCAAGGAGGCTACACCTTC.

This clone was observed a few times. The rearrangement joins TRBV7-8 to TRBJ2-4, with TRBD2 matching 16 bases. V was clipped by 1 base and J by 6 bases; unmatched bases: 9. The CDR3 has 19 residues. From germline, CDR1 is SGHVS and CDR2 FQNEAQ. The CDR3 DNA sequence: TGTGCCAGCAGCTTAGGTGTGGGACTAGCGGGGGGGCGAATAAACATTCAGTACTTC. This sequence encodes CASSLGVGLAGGRINIQYF.

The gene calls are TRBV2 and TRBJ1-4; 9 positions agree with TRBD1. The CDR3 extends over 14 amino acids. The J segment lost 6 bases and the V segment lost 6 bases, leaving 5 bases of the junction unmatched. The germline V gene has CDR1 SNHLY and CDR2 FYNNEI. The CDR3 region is CASRAGQGDEKLFF. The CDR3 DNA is TGTGCCAGCAGAGCGGGACAGGGAGATGAAAAACTGTTTTTT.

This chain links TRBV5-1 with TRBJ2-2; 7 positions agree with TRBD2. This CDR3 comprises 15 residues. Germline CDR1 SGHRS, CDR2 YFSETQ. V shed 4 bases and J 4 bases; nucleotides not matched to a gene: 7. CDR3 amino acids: CASSQTSGGTGELFF. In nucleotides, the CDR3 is TGCGCCAGCAGCCAAACCTCGGGGGGCACCGGGGAGCTGTTTTTT.

The CDR3 coding sequence is TGTGCCAGCAGTAAGCGGGACCATAACTATGGCTACACCTTC. Protein sequence: CASSKRDHNYGYTF. The chain combines TRBV6-2 or TRBV6-3 with TRBJ1-2; possibly TRBD1 for D (5 bases). Germline lookup yields CDR1 MNHEY and CDR2 SVGEGT. V gave up 5 bases and J gave up 1 base, with 11 bases separating them. The CDR3 runs to 14 residues.

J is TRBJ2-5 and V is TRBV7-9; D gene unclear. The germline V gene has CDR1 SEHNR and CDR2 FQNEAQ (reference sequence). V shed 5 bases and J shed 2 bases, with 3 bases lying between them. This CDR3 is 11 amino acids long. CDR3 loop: CASSPQETQYF. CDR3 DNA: TGTGCCAGCAGCCCTCAAGAGACCCAGTACTTC.

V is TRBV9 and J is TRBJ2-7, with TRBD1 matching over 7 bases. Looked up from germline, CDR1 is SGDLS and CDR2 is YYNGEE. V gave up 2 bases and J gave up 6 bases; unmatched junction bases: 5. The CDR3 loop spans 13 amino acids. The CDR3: CASSVYRGSEQYV. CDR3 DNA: TGTGCCAGCAGCGTCTACAGGGGATCCGAGCAGTACGTC.

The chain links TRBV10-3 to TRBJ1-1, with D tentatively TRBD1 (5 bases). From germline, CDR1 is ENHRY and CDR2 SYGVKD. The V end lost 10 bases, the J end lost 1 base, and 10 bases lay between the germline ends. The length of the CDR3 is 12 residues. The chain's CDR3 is CATRGGNTEAFF. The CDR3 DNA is TGTGCCACTAGGGGTGGGAACACTGAAGCTTTCTTT.

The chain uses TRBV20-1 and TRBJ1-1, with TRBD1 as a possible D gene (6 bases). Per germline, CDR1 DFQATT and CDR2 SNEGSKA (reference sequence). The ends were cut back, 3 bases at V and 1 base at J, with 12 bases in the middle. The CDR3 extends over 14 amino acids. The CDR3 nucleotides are TGCAGTGCTAGTGGGGCAGGGGCGAACACTGAAGCTTTCTTT. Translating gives CSASGAGANTEAFF.

The CDR3 DNA follows: TGTGCCACAAACAGGGGGCGGACTGAAGCTTTCTTT. Its protein product is CATNRGRTEAFF. The chain couples TRBV6-5 to TRBJ1-1, with 9 nucleotides matching TRBD1. This CDR3 comprises 12 residues. Per germline, CDR1 MNHEY and CDR2 SVGAGI. V dropped 10 bases and J dropped 5; count of bases not matched to a gene: 5.

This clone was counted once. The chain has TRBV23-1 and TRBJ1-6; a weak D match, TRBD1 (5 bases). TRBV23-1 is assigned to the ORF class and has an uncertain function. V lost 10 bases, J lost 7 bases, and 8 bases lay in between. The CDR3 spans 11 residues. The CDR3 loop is CATGINSPLHF. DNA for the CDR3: TGCGCCACAGGGATAAATTCACCCCTCCACTTT.

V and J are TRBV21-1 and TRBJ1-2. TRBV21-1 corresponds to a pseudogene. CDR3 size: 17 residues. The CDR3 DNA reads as TGTGCCAGCAGCACCCCGGTAGCCGGAGCCGAGACCTATGGCTACACCTTC. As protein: CASSTPVAGAETYGYTF.

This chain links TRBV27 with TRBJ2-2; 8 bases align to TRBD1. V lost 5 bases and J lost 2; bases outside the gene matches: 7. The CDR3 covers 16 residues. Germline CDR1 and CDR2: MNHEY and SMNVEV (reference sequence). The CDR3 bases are TGTGCCAGCAGTCCCCGCACAGGGGGAAACACCGGGGAGCTGTTTTTT. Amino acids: CASSPRTGGNTGELFF.

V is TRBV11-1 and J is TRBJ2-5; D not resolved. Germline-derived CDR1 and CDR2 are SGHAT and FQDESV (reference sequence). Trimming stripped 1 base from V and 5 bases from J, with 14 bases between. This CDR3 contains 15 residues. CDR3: CASSLEQARLETQYF. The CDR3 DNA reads TGTGCCAGCAGCTTAGAGCAGGCCCGGTTGGAGACCCAGTACTTC. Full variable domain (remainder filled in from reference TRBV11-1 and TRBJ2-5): EAEVAQSPRYKITEKSQAVAFWCDPISGHATLYWYRQILGQGPELLVQFQDESVVDDSQLPKDRFSAERLKGVDSTLKIQPAELGDSAMYLCASSLEQARLETQYFGPGTRLLVL.

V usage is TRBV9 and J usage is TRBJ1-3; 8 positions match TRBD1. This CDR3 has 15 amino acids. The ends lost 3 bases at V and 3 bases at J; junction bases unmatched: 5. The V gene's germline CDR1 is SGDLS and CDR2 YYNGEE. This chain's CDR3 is CASSAQQGGGNTIYF. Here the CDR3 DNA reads TGTGCCAGCAGCGCACAACAGGGGGGTGGAAACACCATATATTTT.

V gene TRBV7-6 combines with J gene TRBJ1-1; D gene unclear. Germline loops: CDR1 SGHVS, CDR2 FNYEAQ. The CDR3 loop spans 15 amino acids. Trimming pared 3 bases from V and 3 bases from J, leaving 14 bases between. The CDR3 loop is CASSFGREGHTEAFF. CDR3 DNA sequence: TGTGCCAGCAGCTTTGGCCGGGAAGGGCACACTGAAGCTTTCTTT.

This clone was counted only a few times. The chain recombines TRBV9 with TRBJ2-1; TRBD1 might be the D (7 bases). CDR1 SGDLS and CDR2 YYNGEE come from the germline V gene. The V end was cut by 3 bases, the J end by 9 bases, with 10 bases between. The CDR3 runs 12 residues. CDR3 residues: CASSAGGFEQFF. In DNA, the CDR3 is TGTGCCAGCAGCGCAGGGGGGTTTGAGCAGTTCTTC.

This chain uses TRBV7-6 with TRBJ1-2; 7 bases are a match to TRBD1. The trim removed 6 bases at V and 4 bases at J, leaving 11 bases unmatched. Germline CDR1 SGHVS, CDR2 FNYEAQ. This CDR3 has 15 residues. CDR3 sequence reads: CASSSGQDDLYGYTF. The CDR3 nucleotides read TGTGCCAGCAGTTCCGGACAGGACGACCTCTATGGCTACACCTTC. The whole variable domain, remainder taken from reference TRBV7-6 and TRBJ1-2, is GAGVSQSPRYKVTKRGQDVALRCDPISGHVSLYWYRQALGQGPEFLTYFNYEAQQDKSGLPNDRFSAERPEGSISTLTIQRTEQRDSAMYRCASSSGQDDLYGYTFGSGTRLTVV.

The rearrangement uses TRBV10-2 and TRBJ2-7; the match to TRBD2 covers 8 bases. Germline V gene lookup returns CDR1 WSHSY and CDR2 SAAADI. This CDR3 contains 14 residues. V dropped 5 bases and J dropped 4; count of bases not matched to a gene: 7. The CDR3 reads CASSRTGLGYEQYV. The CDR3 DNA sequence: TGCGCCAGCAGTAGAACGGGACTAGGGTACGAGCAGTACGTC.

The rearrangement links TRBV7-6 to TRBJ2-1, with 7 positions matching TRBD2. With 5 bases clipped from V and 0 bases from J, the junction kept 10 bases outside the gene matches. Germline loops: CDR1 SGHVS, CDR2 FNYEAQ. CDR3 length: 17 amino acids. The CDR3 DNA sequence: TGTGCCAGCAGCGCGACTAGCACGACTGCCTCCTACAATGAGCAGTTCTTC. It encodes CASSATSTTASYNEQFF.

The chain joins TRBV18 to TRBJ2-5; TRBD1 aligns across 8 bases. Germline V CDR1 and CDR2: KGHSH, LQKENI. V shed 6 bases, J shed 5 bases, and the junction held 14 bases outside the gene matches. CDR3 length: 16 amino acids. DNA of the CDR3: TGTGCCAGCTCCACGGGTCTGGCAGGGGGCGAGGAGACCCAGTACTTC. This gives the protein CASSTGLAGGEETQYF.

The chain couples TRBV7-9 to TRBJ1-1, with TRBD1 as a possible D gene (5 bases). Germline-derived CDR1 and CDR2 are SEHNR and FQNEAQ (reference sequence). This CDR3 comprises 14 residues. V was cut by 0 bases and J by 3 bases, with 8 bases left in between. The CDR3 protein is CASSLAQGDTEAFF. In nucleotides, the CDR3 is TGTGCCAGCAGCTTAGCCCAGGGCGACACTGAAGCTTTCTTT.

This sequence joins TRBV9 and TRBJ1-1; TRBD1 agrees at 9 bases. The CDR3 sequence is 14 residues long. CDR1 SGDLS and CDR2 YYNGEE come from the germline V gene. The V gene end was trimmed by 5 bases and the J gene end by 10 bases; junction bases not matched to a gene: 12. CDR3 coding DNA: TGTGCCAGCAGTGAGGACAGGGGAGGCGGTAGAGCTTTCTTT. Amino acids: CASSEDRGGGRAFF.

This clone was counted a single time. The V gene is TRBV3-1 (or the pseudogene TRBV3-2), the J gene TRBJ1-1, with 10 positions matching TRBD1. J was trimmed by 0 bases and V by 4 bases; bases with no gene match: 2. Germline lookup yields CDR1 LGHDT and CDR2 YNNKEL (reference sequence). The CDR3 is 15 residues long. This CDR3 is CASSRTGGMNTEAFF. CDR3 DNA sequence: TGTGCCAGCAGCCGGACAGGGGGGATGAACACTGAAGCTTTCTTT.

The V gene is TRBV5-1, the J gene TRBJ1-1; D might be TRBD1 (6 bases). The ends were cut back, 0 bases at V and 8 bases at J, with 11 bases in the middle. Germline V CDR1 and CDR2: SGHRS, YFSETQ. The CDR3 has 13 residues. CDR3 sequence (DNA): TGCGCCAGCAGCTTGGCCGGGGGGCGGGAAGCTTTCTTT. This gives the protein CASSLAGGREAFF.

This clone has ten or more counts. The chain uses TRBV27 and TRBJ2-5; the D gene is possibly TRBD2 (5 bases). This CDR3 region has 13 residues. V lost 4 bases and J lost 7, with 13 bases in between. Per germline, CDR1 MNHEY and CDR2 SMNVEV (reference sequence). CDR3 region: CASSSGRGRTQYF. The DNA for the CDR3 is TGTGCCAGCAGTTCCGGCCGAGGGAGGACCCAGTACTTC.